This T cell receptor beta chain is from a study of T cell responses to AZD1222 COVID-19 vaccine (TCRdb year 2021). Describing the broader study: AZD1222 recipients whose second dose came at about 4 weeks and those whose second dose came at about 12 weeks were combined into one group, since spike-specific TCR depth and breadth did not differ between the two schedules. A total of more than 230 trial participants underwent TCR sequencing, of whom approximately 210 received two doses of AZD1222 and some 25 received two doses of the MenACWY control vaccine. Trial participants were enrolled by age into 18-55, 56-69 and 70-plus year subgroups, with about 150, 28 and 57 TCR-sequenced participants respectively.

Trimming removed 5 bases from V and 7 bases from J; the gene matches leave 15 bases unexplained. The CDR3 holds 16 amino acids from the cysteine to the phenylalanine. Only CDR3 DNA is held: 48 bases, read in frame from base 1. CDR1 LNHDA and CDR2 SQIVND are derived from the germline V gene (reference sequence). In the paper's terms, the time point label means: baseline before first vaccination. Samples from vaccinated people were obtained from the UK trials COV001 and COV002, which included a single-blind randomized controlled phase 2/3 trial of AZD1222 (ChAdOx1 nCoV-19) in healthy adults. Trial participant PBMC samples were collected at day 0 and day 28 after the second dose for TCRbeta chain sequencing. The CDR3 regions of human TCRbeta chains were analyzed by immunosequencing. The authors' analysis ran thus. TCRs in the repertoires were compared against a reference library of SARS-CoV-2-specific TCRs that had been generated with the MIRA antigen-specificity platform. Breadth was defined as the fraction of unique TCRs that were SARS-CoV-2-associated, and depth was defined as the fraction of total T cells that were SARS-CoV-2-associated. Using the MIRA data, each spike-specific TCR was mapped to the spike region that the TCR reacts to and placed in a CD4 or CD8 class. Log10-transformed breadth and depth values were compared by one-way ANOVA with Sidak's multiple comparisons tests. TCRdb limited this immuneACCESS table to in-frame rearrangements with V and J called. A share of clones is missing; checked studies link under half to unresolved V genes, and the rest is unexplained. The V and J calls and the clone size are those of that table, but D and trimming were determined from the DNA. The sample has more than 150,000 clones on record, 94% of them singletons. The top ten clonotypes cover 7.5% to 9.5% of the sample.

Results the study describes overall, beyond this receptor: In the small 56-69-year group, the increase in depth fell short of significance, most likely because of low power. Because no day 14 peak-response samples were available, repertoires were characterized only after the peak T cell response. Conclusions about previously exposed vaccinees are limited, since just five or six AZD1222 recipients were seropositive for SARS-CoV-2 at baseline. Participants were mostly white British and included more females than males, and it was suggested by the authors that clonal diversity may have been underestimated. A significant rise in spike-specific TCR breadth and depth was observed after two AZD1222 doses relative to day 0 and relative to MenACWY recipients. Reportedly, close to half of the unique spike-specific TCRs recognized epitopes lying outside the regions that are mutated in the B.1.351 and B.1.1.7 variants. The whole spike protein was spanned by vaccine-associated CD4 TCRs, and dominant responses were seen in regions 160-218 and 743-854.

Regarding this clone: It has no known antigen specificity. Per-base qualities were not stored, and no clone one base away is much larger.

The sequence links TRBV19 to TRBJ1-1; TRBD1 agrees with 8 junctional bases. The TCR was taken from an adult in good health. The specimen comprised peripheral blood, sampled on day 0 of AZD1222 vaccination. The DNA sequence follows: TGTGCCAGTAGTCCAGGGCTCTCAACAGGGGGGAGTGAAGCTTTCTTT. This gives the protein CASSPGLSTGGSEAFF. Extended through the reference TRBV19 and TRBJ1-1 proteins, this CDR3 yields the full variable domain: DGGITQSPKYLFRKEGQNVTLSCEQNLNHDAMYWYRQDPGQGLRLIYYSQIVNDFQKGDIAEGYSVSREKKESFPLTVTSAQKNPTAFYLCASSPGLSTGGSEAFFGQGTRLTVV.